This T cell receptor (beta chain) was profiled in a study of Ad26.COV2.S vaccination and SARS-CoV-2 variants. Treatment noted: roughly 20 received Ad26.COV2.S at low or high dose, single or two shots; about 5 received placebo; per-sample allocation not given. Sampling occurred on day 63 after the first vaccine or placebo injection. Here immunoSEQ multiplex PCR was the method, and the copy in TCRdb shows in-frame clones only, minus some. The sample shows 500,000 or so clones, around 90% of them seen only once. Germline-derived CDR1 and CDR2 are MNHEY and SMNVEV (reference sequence). V lost 7 bases and J lost 0, with 7 bases in between. This CDR3 comprises 13 residues.

The TCR was taken from a person between 18 and 65 years old who received the Ad26.COV2.S COVID-19 vaccine or a placebo. The chain has TRBV27 and TRBJ1-5; D is unresolved. The specimen was peripheral blood, collected in a trial of Ad26.COV2.S vaccine versus placebo. CDR3 residues: CASTQASNQPQHF. CDR3 sequence (DNA): TGTGCCAGCACCCAGGCTAGCAATCAGCCCCAGCATTTT.